This T cell receptor beta chain was documented in a study of memory CD4+ T cells and cytomegalovirus serostatus. Across the whole study: Healthy Belgian adult donors included several CMV-positive and 24 CMV-negative people. Study results and caveats: Suggested: most of the CMV-linked TCR signature lies in CD4+ memory cells.

Repertoires were generated with immunoSEQ multiplex PCR, while TCRdb's copy carries only in-frame clones and drops some. Of approximately 51,000 clones in the sample, 70% to 75% are singletons; the top ten hold 0.9% to 1.5%. With respect to this clone: Its cognate antigen is unknown. Other nucleotide sequences from this sample produce the same CDR3.

The sort gate was single viable CD3+CD4+CD8-CD45RO+ cells for memory CD4+ T cells. Total CD4+ T cells were enriched by CD4 positive selection. Input material: memory CD4+ T cells from blood. The sequence was collected from an adult in good health and CMV-seropositive.

CDR3 sequence: CASSTGQGYEQYF. The CDR3 DNA reads TGTGCCAGCAGCACGGGACAGGGCTACGAGCAGTACTTC. The rearrangement links TRBV7-3 to TRBJ2-7, with TRBD1 matching 9 bases. Trimming removed 5 bases from V and 3 bases from J; junction bases left unmatched: 2. The CDR3 is made up of 13 amino acids. The germline CDR1 and CDR2 sequences are SGHTA and FQGTGA.